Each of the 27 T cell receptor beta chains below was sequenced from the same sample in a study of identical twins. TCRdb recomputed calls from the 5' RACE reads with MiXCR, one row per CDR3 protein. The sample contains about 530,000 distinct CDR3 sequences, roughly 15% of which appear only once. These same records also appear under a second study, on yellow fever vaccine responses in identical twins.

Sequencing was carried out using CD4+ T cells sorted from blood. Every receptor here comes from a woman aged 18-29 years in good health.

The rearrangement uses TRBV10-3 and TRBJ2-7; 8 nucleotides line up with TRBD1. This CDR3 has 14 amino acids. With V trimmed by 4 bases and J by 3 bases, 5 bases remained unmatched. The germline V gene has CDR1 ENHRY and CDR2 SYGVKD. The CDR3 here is CAISAGQGNYEQYV. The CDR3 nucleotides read TGTGCCATCAGTGCCGGACAGGGCAACTACGAGCAGTACGTC.

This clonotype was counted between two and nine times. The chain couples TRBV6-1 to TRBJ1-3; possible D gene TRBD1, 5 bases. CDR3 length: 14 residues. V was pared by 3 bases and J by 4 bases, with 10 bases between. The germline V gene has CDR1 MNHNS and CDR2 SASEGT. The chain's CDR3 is CASSDLRGGNTIYF. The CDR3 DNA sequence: TGTGCCAGCAGTGACCTGAGGGGAGGAAACACCATATATTTT.

CDR3 amino acids: CASSEALGKRNSPLHF. DNA of the CDR3: TGTGCCAGCAGTGAGGCTCTAGGGAAGAGGAATTCACCCCTCCACTTT. The gene calls are TRBV6-1 and TRBJ1-6, with D unclear. This CDR3 spans 16 amino acids. Trimming removed 3 bases from V and 7 bases from J, with 16 bases in between. Germline V gene data show CDR1 as MNHNS and CDR2 as SASEGT.

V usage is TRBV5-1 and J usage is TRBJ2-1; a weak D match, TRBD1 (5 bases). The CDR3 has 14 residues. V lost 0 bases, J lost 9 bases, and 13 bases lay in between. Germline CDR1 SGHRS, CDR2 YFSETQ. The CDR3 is CASSLGQLRREQFF. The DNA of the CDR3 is TGCGCCAGCAGCTTGGGACAGCTCCGCCGTGAGCAGTTCTTC.

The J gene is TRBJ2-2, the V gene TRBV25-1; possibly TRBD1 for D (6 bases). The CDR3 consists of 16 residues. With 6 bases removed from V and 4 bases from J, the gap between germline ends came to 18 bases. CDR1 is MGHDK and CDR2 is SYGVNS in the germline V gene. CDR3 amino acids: CASRETYQGGTGELFF. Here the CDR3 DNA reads TGTGCCAGCAGGGAGACCTACCAAGGGGGCACCGGGGAGCTGTTTTTT.

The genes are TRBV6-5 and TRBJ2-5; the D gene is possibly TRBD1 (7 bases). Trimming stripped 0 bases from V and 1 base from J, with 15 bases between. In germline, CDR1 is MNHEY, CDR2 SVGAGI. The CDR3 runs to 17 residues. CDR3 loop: CASSYSPRQGGQETQYF. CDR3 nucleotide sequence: TGTGCCAGCAGTTACTCACCGAGACAGGGAGGCCAAGAGACCCAGTACTTC.

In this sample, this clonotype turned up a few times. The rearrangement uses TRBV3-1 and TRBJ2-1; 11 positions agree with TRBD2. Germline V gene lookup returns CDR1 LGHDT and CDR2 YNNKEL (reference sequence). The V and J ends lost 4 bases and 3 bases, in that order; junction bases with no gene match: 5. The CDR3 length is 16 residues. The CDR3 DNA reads TGTGCCAGCAGCCGAATGACTAGCGGGGTCTACAATGAGCAGTTCTTC. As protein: CASSRMTSGVYNEQFF.

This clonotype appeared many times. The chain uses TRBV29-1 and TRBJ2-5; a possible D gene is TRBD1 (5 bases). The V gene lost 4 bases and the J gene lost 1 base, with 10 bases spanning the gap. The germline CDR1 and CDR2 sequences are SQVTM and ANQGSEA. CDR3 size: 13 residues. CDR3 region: CSVGLGVQETQYF. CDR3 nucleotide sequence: TGCAGCGTTGGTTTAGGGGTCCAAGAGACCCAGTACTTC.

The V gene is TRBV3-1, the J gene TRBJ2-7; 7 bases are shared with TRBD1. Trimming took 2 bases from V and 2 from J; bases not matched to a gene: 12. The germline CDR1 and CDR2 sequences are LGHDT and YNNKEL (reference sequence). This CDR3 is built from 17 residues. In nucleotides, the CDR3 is TGTGCCAGCAGCCAACTAGCTCCGACAGGGTACACCTACGAGCAGTACTTC. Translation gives CASSQLAPTGYTYEQYF.

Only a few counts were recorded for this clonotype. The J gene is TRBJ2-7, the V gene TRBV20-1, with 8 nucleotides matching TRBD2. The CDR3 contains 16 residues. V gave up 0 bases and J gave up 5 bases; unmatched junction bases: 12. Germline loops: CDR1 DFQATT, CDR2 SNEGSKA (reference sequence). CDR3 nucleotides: TGCAGTGCTAGAGATCTGACGGGAGGGCCCAGGAACGAGCAGTACTTC. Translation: CSARDLTGGPRNEQYF.

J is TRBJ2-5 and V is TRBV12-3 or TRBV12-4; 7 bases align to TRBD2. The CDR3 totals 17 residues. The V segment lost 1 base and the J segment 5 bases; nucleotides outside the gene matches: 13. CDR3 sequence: CASSLVFGTGGRETQYF. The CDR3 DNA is TGTGCCAGCAGTTTAGTATTCGGGACGGGGGGACGGGAGACCCAGTACTTC.

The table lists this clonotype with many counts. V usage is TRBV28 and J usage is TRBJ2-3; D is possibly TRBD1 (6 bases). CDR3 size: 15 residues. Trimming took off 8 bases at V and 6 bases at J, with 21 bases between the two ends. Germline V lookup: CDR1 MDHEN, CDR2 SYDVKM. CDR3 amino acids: CASPPTGSDHDTQYF. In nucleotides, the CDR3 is TGTGCCAGCCCCCCGACAGGTTCCGACCACGATACGCAGTATTTT. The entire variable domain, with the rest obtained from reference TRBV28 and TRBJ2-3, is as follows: DVKVTQSSRYLVKRTGEKVFLECVQDMDHENMFWYRQDPGLGLRLIYFSYDVKMKEKGDIPEGYSVSREKKERFSLILESASTNQTSMYLCASPPTGSDHDTQYFGPGTRLTVL.

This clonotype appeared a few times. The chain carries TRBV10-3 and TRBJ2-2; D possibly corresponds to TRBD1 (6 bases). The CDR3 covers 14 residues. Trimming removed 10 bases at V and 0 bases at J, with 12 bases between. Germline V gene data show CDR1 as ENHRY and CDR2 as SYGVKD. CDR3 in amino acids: CATRDKANTGELFF. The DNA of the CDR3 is TGTGCCACCAGGGACAAAGCGAACACCGGGGAGCTGTTTTTT.

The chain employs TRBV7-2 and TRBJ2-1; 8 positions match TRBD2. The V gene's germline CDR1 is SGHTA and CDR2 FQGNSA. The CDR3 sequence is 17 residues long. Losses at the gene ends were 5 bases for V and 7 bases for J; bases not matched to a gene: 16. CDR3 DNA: TGTGCCAGCAGCCCACCGGGAGGGCACCCGGGCTGGAATGAGCAGTTCTTC. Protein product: CASSPPGGHPGWNEQFF. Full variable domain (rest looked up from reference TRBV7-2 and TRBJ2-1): GAGVSQSPSNKVTEKGKDVELRCDPISGHTALYWYRQSLGQGLEFLIYFQGNSAPDKSGLPSDRFSAERTGGSVSTLTIQRTQQEDSAVYLCASSPPGGHPGWNEQFFGPGTRLTVL.

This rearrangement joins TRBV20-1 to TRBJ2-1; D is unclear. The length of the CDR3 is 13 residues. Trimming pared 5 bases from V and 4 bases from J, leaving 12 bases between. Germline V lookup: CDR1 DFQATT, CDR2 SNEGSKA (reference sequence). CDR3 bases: TGCAGTGCTTGGGCCCCGCTTTACAATGAGCAGTTCTTC. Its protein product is CSAWAPLYNEQFF.

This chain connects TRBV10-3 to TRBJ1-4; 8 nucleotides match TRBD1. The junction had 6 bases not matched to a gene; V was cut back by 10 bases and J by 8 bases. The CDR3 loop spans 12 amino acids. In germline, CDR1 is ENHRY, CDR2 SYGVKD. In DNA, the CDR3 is TGTGCCACTGGACAGGGTGGGGAAAAACTGTTTTTT. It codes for CATGQGGEKLFF.

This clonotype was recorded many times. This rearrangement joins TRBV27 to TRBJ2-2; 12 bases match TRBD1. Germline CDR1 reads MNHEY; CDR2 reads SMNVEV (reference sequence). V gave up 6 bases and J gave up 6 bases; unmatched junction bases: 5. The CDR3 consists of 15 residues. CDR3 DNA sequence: TGTGCCAGCAGCGGGACAGGGGGCGCCCCCGGGGAGCTGTTTTTT. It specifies CASSGTGGAPGELFF.

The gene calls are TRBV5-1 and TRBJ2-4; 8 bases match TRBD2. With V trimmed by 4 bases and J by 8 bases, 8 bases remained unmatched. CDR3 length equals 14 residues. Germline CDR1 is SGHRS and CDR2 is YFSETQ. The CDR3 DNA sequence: TGCGCCAGCAGCCCCCGGGAGGGCCGAGACATTCAGTACTTC. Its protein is CASSPREGRDIQYF.

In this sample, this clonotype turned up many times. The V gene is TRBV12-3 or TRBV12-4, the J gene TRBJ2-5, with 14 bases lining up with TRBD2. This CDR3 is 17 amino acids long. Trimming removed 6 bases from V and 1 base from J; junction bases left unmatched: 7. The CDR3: CASRPGLAGGPQETQYF. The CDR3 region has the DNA TGTGCCAGCAGACCCGGACTAGCGGGGGGACCCCAAGAGACCCAGTACTTC.

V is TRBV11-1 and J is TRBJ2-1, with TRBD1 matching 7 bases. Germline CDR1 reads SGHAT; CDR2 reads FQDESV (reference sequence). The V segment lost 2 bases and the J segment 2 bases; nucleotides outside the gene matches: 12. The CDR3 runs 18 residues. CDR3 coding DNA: TGTGCCAGCAGCTTAATTAGGGGCGACAGGGCGACCTACAATGAGCAGTTCTTC. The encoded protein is CASSLIRGDRATYNEQFF.

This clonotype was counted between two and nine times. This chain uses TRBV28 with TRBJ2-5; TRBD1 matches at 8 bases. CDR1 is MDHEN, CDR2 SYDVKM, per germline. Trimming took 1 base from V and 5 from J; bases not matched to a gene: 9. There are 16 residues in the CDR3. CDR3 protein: CASSLYGQGERETQYF. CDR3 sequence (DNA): TGTGCCAGCAGTTTATACGGACAGGGAGAGCGGGAGACCCAGTACTTC. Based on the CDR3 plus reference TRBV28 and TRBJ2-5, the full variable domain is DVKVTQSSRYLVKRTGEKVFLECVQDMDHENMFWYRQDPGLGLRLIYFSYDVKMKEKGDIPEGYSVSREKKERFSLILESASTNQTSMYLCASSLYGQGERETQYFGPGTRLLVL.

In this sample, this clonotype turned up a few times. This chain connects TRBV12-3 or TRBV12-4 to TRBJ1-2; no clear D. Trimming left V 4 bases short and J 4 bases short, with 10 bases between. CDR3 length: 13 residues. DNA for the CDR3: TGTGCCAGCAGTTCCGACATTTCCTATGGCTACACCTTC. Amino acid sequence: CASSSDISYGYTF.

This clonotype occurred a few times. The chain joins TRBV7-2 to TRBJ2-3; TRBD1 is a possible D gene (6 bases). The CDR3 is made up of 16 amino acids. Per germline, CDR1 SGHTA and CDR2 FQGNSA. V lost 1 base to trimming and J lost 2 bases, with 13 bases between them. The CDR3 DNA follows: TGTGCCAGCAGCTTAGATTCTGGGACAAACACAGATACGCAGTATTTT. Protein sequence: CASSLDSGTNTDTQYF.

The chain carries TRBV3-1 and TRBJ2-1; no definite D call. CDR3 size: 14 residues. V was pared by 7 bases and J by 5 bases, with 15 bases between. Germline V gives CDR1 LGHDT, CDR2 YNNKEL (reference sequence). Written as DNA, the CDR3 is TGTGCCAGCACCCCGGGTACCTCGGACAATGAGCAGTTCTTC. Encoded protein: CASTPGTSDNEQFF.

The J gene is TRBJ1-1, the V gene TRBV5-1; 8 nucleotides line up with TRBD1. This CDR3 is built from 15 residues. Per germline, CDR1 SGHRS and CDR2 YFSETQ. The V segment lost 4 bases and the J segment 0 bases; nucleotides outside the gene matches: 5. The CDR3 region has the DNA TGCGCCAGCAGCCGACAGGGGTCCATGAACACTGAAGCTTTCTTT. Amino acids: CASSRQGSMNTEAFF.

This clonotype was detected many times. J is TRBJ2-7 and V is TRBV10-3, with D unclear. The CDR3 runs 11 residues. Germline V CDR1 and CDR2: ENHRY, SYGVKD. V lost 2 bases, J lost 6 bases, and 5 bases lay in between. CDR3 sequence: CAISEGFEQYV. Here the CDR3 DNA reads TGTGCCATCAGTGAGGGGTTCGAGCAGTACGTC.

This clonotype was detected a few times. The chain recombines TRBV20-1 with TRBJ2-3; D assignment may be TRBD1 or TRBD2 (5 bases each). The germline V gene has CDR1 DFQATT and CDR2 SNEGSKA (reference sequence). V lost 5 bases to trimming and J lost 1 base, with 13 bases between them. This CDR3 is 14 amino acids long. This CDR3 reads CSAPRDPGTDTQYF. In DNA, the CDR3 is TGCAGTGCTCCTCGGGACCCTGGCACAGATACGCAGTATTTT.